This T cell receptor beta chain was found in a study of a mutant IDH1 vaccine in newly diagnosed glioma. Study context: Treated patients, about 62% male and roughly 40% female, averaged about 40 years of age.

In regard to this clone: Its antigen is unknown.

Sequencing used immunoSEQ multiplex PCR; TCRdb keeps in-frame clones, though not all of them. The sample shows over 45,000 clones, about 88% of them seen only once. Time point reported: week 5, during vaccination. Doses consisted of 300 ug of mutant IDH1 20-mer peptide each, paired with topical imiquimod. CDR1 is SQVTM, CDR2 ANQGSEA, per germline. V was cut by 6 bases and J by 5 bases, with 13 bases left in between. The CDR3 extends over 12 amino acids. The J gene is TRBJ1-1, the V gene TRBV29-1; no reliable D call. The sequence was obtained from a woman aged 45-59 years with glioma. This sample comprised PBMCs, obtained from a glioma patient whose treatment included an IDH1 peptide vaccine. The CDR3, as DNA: TGCAGCGTAGGACCCTCCGGGACTGAAGCTTTCTTT. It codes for CSVGPSGTEAFF.